The entry that follows covers one T cell receptor (beta chain) sequence. Per the germline V gene, CDR1 is MNHNS and CDR2 is SASEGT. This CDR3 is 16 amino acids long. Between the trimmed V and J ends, which lost 2 bases and 1 base, there was a span of 15 bases. The sample comes from a study of shared clonotypes between healthy human individuals. The naive CD8 subset, CD45RO-negative cells positively selected for CCR7, excluded terminally differentiated effector memory CD45RA+ cells. Assay: immunoSEQ multiplex PCR; the TCRdb copy retains only in-frame clones and omits some. Here the sample spans roughly 1,800,000 clones, roughly 94% being singletons.

This clonotype originated in a young man in good health. This chain links TRBV6-1 with TRBJ2-7; TRBD2 is a possible D gene (6 bases). The sample taken for sequencing was naive CD8+ T cells sorted from blood. The CDR3 nucleotides read TGTGCCAGCAGTGAATCGGGGGTAGCGGCGTCCTACGAGCAGTACTTC. Amino acid sequence: CASSESGVAASYEQYF.